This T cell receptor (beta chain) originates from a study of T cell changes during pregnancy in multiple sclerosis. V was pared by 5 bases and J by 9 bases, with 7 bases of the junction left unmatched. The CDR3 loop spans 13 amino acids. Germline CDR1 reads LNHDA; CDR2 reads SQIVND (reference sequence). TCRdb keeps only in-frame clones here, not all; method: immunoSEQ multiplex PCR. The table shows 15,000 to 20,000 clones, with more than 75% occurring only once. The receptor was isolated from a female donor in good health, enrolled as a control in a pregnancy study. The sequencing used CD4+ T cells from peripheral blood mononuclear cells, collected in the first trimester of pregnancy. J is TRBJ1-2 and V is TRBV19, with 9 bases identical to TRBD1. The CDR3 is CASSEQGQGRYTF. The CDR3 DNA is TGTGCCAGTAGTGAGCAGGGACAGGGCCGCTACACCTTC.